This T cell receptor (beta chain) is from a study of cytomegalovirus exposure and HLA in healthy donors. The primer mix had 60 Vbeta and 13 Jbeta primers. The protocol was immunoSEQ multiplex PCR, while the TCRdb copy is restricted to in-frame clones and leaves out a portion. The sample lists 150,000 to 200,000 clones; roughly 74% were seen once. The germline gives CDR1 ENHRY, CDR2 SYGVKD. The CDR3 loop spans 13 amino acids. With 7 bases removed from V and 4 bases from J, the gap between germline ends came to 11 bases. The chain couples TRBV10-3 to TRBJ1-5; maybe TRBD1 (5 bases). The sequenced material came from PBMCs. This sequence originates from a woman aged 25 to 45 in good health and CMV-seropositive. This CDR3 is CAITWDLNQPQHF. In DNA, the CDR3 is TGTGCCATCACCTGGGACTTAAATCAGCCCCAGCATTTT.